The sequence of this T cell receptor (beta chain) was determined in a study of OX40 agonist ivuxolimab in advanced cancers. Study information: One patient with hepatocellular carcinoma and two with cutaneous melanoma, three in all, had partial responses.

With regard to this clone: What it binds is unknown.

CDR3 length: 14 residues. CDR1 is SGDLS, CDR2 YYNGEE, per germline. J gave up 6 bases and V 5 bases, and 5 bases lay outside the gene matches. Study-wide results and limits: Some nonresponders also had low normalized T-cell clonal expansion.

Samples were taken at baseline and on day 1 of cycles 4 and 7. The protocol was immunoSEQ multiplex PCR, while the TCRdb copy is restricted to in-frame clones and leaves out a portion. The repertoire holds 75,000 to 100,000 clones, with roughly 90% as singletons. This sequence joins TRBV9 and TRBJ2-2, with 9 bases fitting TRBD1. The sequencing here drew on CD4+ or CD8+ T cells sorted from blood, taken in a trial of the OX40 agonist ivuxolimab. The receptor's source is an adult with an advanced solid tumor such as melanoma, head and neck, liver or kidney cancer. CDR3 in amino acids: CASRQGAGAGELFF. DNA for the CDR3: TGTGCCAGCAGACAGGGGGCGGGGGCCGGGGAGCTGTTTTTT. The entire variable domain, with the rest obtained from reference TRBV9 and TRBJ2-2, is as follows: DSGVTQTPKHLITATGQRVTLRCSPRSGDLSVYWYQQSLDQGLQFLIQYYNGEERAKGNILERFSAQQFPDLHSELNLSSLELGDSALYFCASRQGAGAGELFFGEGSRLTVL.